This record concerns one T cell receptor beta chain sequence. This record comes from a study of blood T cell repertoires in COVID-19. Participants came from 24 US areas, aged roughly 18 to 89 years. In the authors' workflow: From reference gene primer amplification, estimates of nucleated cell counts were derived. Data came from immunoSEQ multiplex PCR; TCRdb stores just in-frame clones and leaves some out. V, J and clone size reflect that table, while D and trimming were determined from the DNA. The table lists about 270,000 clones, 86% of them singletons, with roughly 2.6% in the top ten. What was sequenced was PBMCs or T cells enriched from blood (not recorded which). The sequence derives from a woman aged 18-29 years who had recovered from COVID-19.

CDR3 region: CASSGRTGEPFGYTF. The CDR3 DNA is TGCGCCAGCAGCGGACGGACCGGGGAACCGTTTGGCTACACCTTC. The chain is built from TRBV4-3 and TRBJ1-2; D is unresolved. The CDR3 has 15 amino acids. Germline lookup yields CDR1 LGHNA and CDR2 YSLEER. Trimming shortened V by 5 bases and J by 7 bases, and 20 bases separated the two germline ends.